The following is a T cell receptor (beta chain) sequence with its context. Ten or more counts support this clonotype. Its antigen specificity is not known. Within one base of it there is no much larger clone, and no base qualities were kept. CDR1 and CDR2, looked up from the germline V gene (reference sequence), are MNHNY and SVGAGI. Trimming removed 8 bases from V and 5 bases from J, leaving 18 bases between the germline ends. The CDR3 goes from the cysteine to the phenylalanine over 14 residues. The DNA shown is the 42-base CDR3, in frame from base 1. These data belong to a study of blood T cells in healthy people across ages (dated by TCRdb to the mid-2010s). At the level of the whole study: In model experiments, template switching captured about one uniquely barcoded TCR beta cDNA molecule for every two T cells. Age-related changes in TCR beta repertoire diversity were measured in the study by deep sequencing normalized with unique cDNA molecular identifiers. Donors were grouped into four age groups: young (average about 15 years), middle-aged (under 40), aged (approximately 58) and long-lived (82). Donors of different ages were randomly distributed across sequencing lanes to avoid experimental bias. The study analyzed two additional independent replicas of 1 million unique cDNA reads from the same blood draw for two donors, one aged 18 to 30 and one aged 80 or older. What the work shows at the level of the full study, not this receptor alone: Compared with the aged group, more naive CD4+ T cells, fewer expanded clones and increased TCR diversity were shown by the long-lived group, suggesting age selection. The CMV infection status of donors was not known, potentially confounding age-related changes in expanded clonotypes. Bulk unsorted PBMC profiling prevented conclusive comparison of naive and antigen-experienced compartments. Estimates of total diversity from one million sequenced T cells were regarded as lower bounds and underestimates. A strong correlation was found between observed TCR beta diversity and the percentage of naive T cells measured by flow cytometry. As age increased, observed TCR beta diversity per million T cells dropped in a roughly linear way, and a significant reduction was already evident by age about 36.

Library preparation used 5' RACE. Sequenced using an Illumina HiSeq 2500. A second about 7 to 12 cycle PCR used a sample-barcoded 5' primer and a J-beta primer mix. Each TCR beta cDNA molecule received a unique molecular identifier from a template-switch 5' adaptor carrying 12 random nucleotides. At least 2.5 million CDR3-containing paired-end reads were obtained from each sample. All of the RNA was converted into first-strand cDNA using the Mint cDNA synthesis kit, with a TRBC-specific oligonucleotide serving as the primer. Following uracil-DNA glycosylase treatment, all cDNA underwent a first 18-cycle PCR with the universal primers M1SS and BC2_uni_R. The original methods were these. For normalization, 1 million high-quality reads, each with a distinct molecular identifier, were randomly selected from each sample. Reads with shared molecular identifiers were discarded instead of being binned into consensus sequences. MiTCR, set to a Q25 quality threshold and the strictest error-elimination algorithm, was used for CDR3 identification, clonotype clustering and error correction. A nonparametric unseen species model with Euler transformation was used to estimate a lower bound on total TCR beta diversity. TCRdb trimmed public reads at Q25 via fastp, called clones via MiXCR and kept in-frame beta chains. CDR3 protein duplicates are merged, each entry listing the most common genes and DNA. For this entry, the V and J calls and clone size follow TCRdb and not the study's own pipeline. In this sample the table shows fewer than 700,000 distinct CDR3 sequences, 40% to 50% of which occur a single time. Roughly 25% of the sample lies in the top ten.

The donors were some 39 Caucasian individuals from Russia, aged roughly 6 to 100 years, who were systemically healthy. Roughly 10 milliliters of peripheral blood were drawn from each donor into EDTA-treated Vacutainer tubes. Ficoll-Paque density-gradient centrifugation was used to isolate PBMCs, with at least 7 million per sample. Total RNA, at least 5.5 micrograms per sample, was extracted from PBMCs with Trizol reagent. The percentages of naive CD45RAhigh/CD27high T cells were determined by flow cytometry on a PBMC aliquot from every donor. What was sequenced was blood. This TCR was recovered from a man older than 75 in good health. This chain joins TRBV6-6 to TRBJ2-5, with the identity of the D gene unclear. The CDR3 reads CASLRGSLTETQYF. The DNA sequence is TGTGCCAGCCTGCGAGGATCCCTGACGGAGACCCAGTACTTC.